These 24 T cell receptor beta chains originate from one sample sequenced in a study of T cell repertoires in cytomegalovirus infection. From the reads, TCRdb called clonotypes with MiXCR, one entry per CDR3 protein. The repertoire holds 250,000 to 400,000 distinct CDR3 sequences, with about 25% as singletons. These receptors are not linked to any known antigen. This specimen consisted of cultured PBMCs, obtained from culture after CMV antigen stimulation. These receptors were collected from a human donor in good health (CMV status not recorded). Some clones in this sample may be carry-over from other donors' samples.

V gene TRBV12-3 or TRBV12-4 combines with J gene TRBJ2-3; 8 bases are shared with TRBD2. The CDR3 is 15 residues long. V gave up 3 bases and J gave up 4 bases; unmatched junction bases: 6. DNA of the CDR3: TGTGCCAGCAGTTTTCCAGCGGGAGCGGCAGATACGCAGTATTTT. It yields the protein CASSFPAGAADTQYF.

This sequence joins TRBV29-1 and TRBJ2-7; 12 bases map to TRBD2. V was clipped by 4 bases and J by 1 base; unmatched bases: 8. Germline CDR1 and CDR2: SQVTM and ANQGSEA. CDR3 size: 16 residues. In DNA, the CDR3 is TGCAGCGTTGTTTTGGGACTAGCGGGCGAGTCCTACGAGCAGTACTTC. Protein product: CSVVLGLAGESYEQYF.

A few counts support this clonotype. The chain is built from TRBV7-2 and TRBJ1-2; no clear D. CDR1 is SGHTA, CDR2 FQGNSA, per germline. V lost 6 bases to trimming and J lost 5 bases, with 13 bases between them. CDR3 size: 13 residues. DNA for the CDR3: TGTGCCAGCAGTTGGACGCAGGAATATGGCTACACCTTC. It translates to CASSWTQEYGYTF.

This CDR3 is CASSSLDFQETQYF. The CDR3 nucleotides are TGTGCCAGCAGTTCTCTAGACTTTCAAGAGACCCAGTACTTC. The rearrangement links TRBV27 to TRBJ2-5; D is undetermined. There are 14 residues in the CDR3. Trimming shortened V by 4 bases and J by 2 bases, and 11 bases separated the two germline ends. The germline V gene has CDR1 MNHEY and CDR2 SMNVEV (reference sequence).

This chain joins TRBV19 and TRBJ1-3, with 8 bases fitting TRBD1. V was clipped by 2 bases and J by 8 bases; unmatched bases: 8. The CDR3 is 15 residues long. Germline CDR1 reads LNHDA; CDR2 reads SQIVND (reference sequence). CDR3 nucleotide sequence: TGTGCCAGTAGTATAACCCAGGGGGCAGGATACACCATATATTTT. The encoded protein is CASSITQGAGYTIYF.

This clonotype was picked up a small number of times. This CDR3 reads CSVGPQGETQYF. In DNA, the CDR3 is TGCAGCGTCGGACCTCAGGGAGAGACCCAGTACTTC. This chain joins TRBV29-1 and TRBJ2-5; perhaps TRBD1 as D (5 bases). The V end was cut by 6 bases, the J end by 4 bases, with 12 bases between. Germline V gives CDR1 SQVTM, CDR2 ANQGSEA. The CDR3 has 12 amino acids.

This rearrangement joins TRBV20-1 to TRBJ1-1; D remains ambiguous. CDR3 length equals 12 residues. Trimming took 4 bases from V and 3 from J, leaving 9 bases between them. Germline assignment: CDR1 DFQATT and CDR2 SNEGSKA (reference sequence). CDR3 sequence: CSAMNKDTEAFF. In DNA form, the CDR3 reads TGCAGTGCTATGAACAAGGACACTGAAGCTTTCTTT.

There are a few counts of this clonotype. The V and J genes are TRBV4-3 and TRBJ1-5, with a possible D match to TRBD1 (5 bases). The V gene's germline CDR1 is LGHNA and CDR2 YSLEER. V was pared by 0 bases and J by 10 bases, with 13 bases between. The CDR3 sequence is 14 residues long. The CDR3 is CASSQERQQGPQHF. The CDR3 DNA sequence: TGCGCCAGCAGCCAAGAAAGGCAGCAGGGACCCCAGCATTTT.

This clonotype was counted at least ten times. V is TRBV11-1 and J is TRBJ2-1; D is unclear. The germline gives CDR1 SGHAT, CDR2 FQDESV (reference sequence). V was trimmed by 3 bases and J by 6 bases, leaving 9 bases between them. The CDR3 totals 13 residues. DNA for the CDR3: TGTGCCAGCAGCTTCCGACGCGTCAATGAGCAGTTCTTC. It is translated as CASSFRRVNEQFF.

This clonotype was seen ten or more times. The J gene is TRBJ2-3, the V gene TRBV9, with 12 positions matching TRBD2. This CDR3 spans 18 amino acids. The J segment lost 2 bases and the V segment lost 3 bases, leaving 10 bases of the junction unmatched. Looked up from germline, CDR1 is SGDLS and CDR2 is YYNGEE. Here the CDR3 DNA reads TGTGCCAGCAGCGCACGCATTGGACTAGCGGGGTCCACAGATACGCAGTATTTT. Encoded protein: CASSARIGLAGSTDTQYF. The variable domain in full, with the rest retrieved from reference TRBV9 and TRBJ2-3, is DSGVTQTPKHLITATGQRVTLRCSPRSGDLSVYWYQQSLDQGLQFLIQYYNGEERAKGNILERFSAQQFPDLHSELNLSSLELGDSALYFCASSARIGLAGSTDTQYFGPGTRLTVL.

V usage is TRBV10-3 and J usage is TRBJ2-3; 9 nucleotides line up with TRBD2. J was trimmed by 6 bases and V by 0 bases; bases with no gene match: 7. Germline-derived CDR1 and CDR2 are ENHRY and SYGVKD. This CDR3 is built from 16 residues. In DNA, the CDR3 is TGTGCCATCAGTGAGTCGGTCGGGACTAGCTATGATACGCAGTATTTT. This translates into CAISESVGTSYDTQYF.

This chain uses TRBV28 with TRBJ2-7; possibly TRBD2 for D (5 bases). Between the trimmed V and J ends, which lost 7 bases and 3 bases, there was a span of 13 bases. From germline, CDR1 is MDHEN and CDR2 SYDVKM. The CDR3 is made up of 13 amino acids. The CDR3 region has the DNA TGTGCCAGCACCGACGGACTTAGCTACGAGCAGTACTTC. This codes for CASTDGLSYEQYF.

This sequence joins TRBV4-1 and TRBJ1-1, with a weak D call TRBD1 (5 bases). Germline V gene lookup returns CDR1 MGHRA and CDR2 YSYEKL. This CDR3 region has 15 residues. The germline V and J ends were trimmed by 0 bases and 1 base, with 9 bases remaining between them. CDR3 coding DNA: TGCGCCAGCAGCCAAGATGACAGATCGAACACTGAAGCTTTCTTT. Residues: CASSQDDRSNTEAFF.

This clonotype has more than one count but fewer than ten. The chain couples TRBV6-6 to TRBJ1-5; TRBD1 might be the D (6 bases). V lost 7 bases and J lost 3, with 13 bases in between. Germline CDR1 and CDR2: MNHNY and SVGAGI (reference sequence). The CDR3 is made up of 14 amino acids. The CDR3 is CASIQGRINQPQHF. CDR3 sequence (DNA): TGTGCCAGCATCCAGGGGCGGATCAATCAGCCCCAGCATTTT.

This clonotype has a count of ten or more. The chain joins TRBV7-2 to TRBJ2-1; D remains unclear. CDR1 and CDR2 from the germline V gene are SGHTA and FQGNSA. The CDR3 has 15 amino acids. V lost 1 base and J 2 bases, leaving 9 bases between the germline ends. CDR3 DNA sequence: TGTGCCAGCAGCTTAGATCGCGGAACCTACAATGAGCAGTTCTTC. Its protein product is CASSLDRGTYNEQFF.

This clonotype was picked up a small number of times. The V gene is TRBV6-2 or TRBV6-3, the J gene TRBJ2-7, with 11 bases that match TRBD2. Germline V gene data show CDR1 as MNHEY and CDR2 as SVGEGT. The CDR3 contains 13 residues. Unmatched junction bases numbered 2, after V lost 5 bases and J lost 5 bases. This chain's CDR3 is CASSRLAGNEQYV. The CDR3 DNA reads TGTGCCAGCAGTAGACTAGCGGGAAACGAGCAGTACGTC.

This clonotype was observed at least ten times. The V call is TRBV7-2, the J call TRBJ1-5; TRBD1 matches at 8 bases. V shed 2 bases and J 6 bases; nucleotides not matched to a gene: 9. The CDR3 covers 16 residues. Germline assignment: CDR1 SGHTA and CDR2 FQGNSA. The CDR3 bases are TGTGCCAGCAGCTTAAATAACAGGGGGGCGGGTCAGCCCCAGCATTTT. Translated: CASSLNNRGAGQPQHF.

In its sample, this clonotype was seen many times. V and J are TRBV7-8 and TRBJ2-7; 9 bases fit TRBD2. This CDR3 is 16 amino acids long. Germline CDR1 and CDR2: SGHVS and FQNEAQ. Trimming took 2 bases from V and 4 from J; bases not matched to a gene: 9. The CDR3 reads CASSLLGSGSSYEQYV. The CDR3 DNA sequence: TGTGCCAGCAGCTTACTAGGTAGCGGGAGTTCATACGAGCAGTACGTC.

This clonotype was picked up a small number of times. CDR3 coding DNA: TGTGCCAGCAGTGACGACTCCTCACAGTACGTC. It codes for CASSDDSSQYV. V and J are TRBV5-3 and TRBJ2-7, with D hard to call. TRBV5-3 is classed as an ORF, of uncertain function. The CDR3 has 11 amino acids. Trimming removed 8 bases at V and 10 bases at J, with 16 bases between.

The chain is built from TRBV6-2 or TRBV6-3 and TRBJ2-2, with 14 bases matching TRBD2. Germline trimming cut 2 bases from V and 7 bases from J; bases unmatched to any gene: 3. Germline V CDR1 and CDR2: MNHEY, SVGEGT. This CDR3 has 16 residues. The CDR3, as DNA: TGTGCCAGCAGTTACGGGACTAGCGGGAGAGGCGGGGAGCTGTTTTTT. This gives the protein CASSYGTSGRGGELFF.

V and J are TRBV6-6 and TRBJ2-7, with D perhaps matching TRBD1 or TRBD2 (5 bases each). Germline V gene lookup returns CDR1 MNHNY and CDR2 SVGAGI (reference sequence). The V end lost 6 bases, the J end lost 4 bases, and 16 bases lay between the germline ends. This CDR3 is 14 amino acids long. The CDR3 DNA follows: TGTGCCAGCAGGACCGGGACCACAGCGTACGAGCAGTACTTC. The encoded protein is CASRTGTTAYEQYF.

This clonotype was counted a few times. V usage is TRBV5-5 and J usage is TRBJ1-5; D remains unclear. Germline assignment: CDR1 SGHKS and CDR2 YYEKEE (reference sequence). This CDR3 contains 14 residues. Deletions cut 1 base from V and 6 bases from J, with 11 bases between. The CDR3 spells CASSLRQSFQPQHF. The CDR3, as DNA: TGTGCCAGCAGCTTGCGGCAATCGTTTCAGCCCCAGCATTTT.

The chain joins TRBV6-1 to TRBJ2-7; D is perhaps TRBD2 (6 bases). Trimming cost V 0 bases and J 2 bases, with 11 bases left between them. CDR1 MNHNS and CDR2 SASEGT come from the germline V gene. The CDR3 sequence is 15 residues long. CDR3 nucleotide sequence: TGTGCCAGCAGTGAAGCGCGGAGGGTCACCTACGAGCAGTACTTC. Amino acids: CASSEARRVTYEQYF.

The chain recombines TRBV7-9 with TRBJ2-1, with a tentative D call TRBD2 (6 bases). The V and J ends lost 5 bases and 5 bases respectively, with 13 bases between them. Germline CDR1 and CDR2: SEHNR and FQNEAQ (reference sequence). The CDR3 has 14 amino acids. The chain's CDR3 is CASSISGLHNEQFF. CDR3 nucleotides: TGTGCCAGCAGCATATCGGGACTCCACAATGAGCAGTTCTTC.